A single sample is the source of the 21 T cell receptor beta chains below, sequenced in a study of CD8 T cells in Susac syndrome. A quantity of roughly 0.5 to 1 ug RNA underwent reverse transcription using random hexamers. A single record per CDR3 protein comes from TCRdb applying MiXCR to the immunoSEQ multiplex PCR reads. Of around 300,000 distinct CDR3 sequences in the sample, 90% to 95% were seen once. What was sequenced was CD4+ T cells from PBMCs. These receptors originate from a human donor with multiple sclerosis.

The rearrangement links TRBV5-1 to TRBJ2-5; no reliable D call. The CDR3 length is 13 residues. From germline, CDR1 is SGHRS and CDR2 YFSETQ. Trimming removed 6 bases from V and 1 base from J, with 10 bases in between. The DNA of the CDR3 is TGCGCCAGCACCCCGGGCATCCAAGAGACCCAGTACTTC. Protein sequence: CASTPGIQETQYF.

The chain combines TRBV11-2 with TRBJ2-3; 10 nucleotides match TRBD2. The germline V gene has CDR1 SGHAT and CDR2 FQNNGV. The J segment lost 15 bases and the V segment lost 4 bases, leaving 7 bases of the junction unmatched. The CDR3 runs to 12 residues. CDR3 sequence reads: CASSSSASGSYF. CDR3 bases: TGTGCCAGCAGCTCTAGCGCTAGCGGGAGTTATTTT.

This clonotype was counted a single time. The V and J genes are TRBV2 and TRBJ1-1, with TRBD1 as a possible D gene (6 bases). CDR3 length: 15 residues. V lost 2 bases and J lost 4, with 14 bases in between. Germline CDR1 SNHLY, CDR2 FYNNEI. The chain's CDR3 is CASSENRVEGTEAFF. CDR3 nucleotides: TGTGCCAGCAGTGAAAACAGGGTCGAGGGCACTGAAGCTTTCTTT.

The CDR3 nucleotides read TGTGCCACCCATCTGGACAAATCGAACACTGAAGCTTTCTTT. This encodes CATHLDKSNTEAFF. This chain connects TRBV10-3 to TRBJ1-1, with D possibly being TRBD1 (5 bases). V gave up 10 bases and J gave up 1 base, with 16 bases separating them. Germline V CDR1 and CDR2: ENHRY, SYGVKD. CDR3 size: 14 residues.

This sequence joins TRBV7-8 and TRBJ1-1; D gene unclear. Germline loops: CDR1 SGHVS, CDR2 FQNEAQ. Trimming took off 2 bases at V and 1 base at J, with 5 bases between the two ends. The length of the CDR3 is 13 residues. This CDR3 reads CASSLYPNTEAFF. The CDR3 bases are TGTGCCAGCAGCTTATACCCGAACACTGAAGCTTTCTTT.

Comment on this clonotype: Relative to the germline gene, one junction end is altered; a read error may explain this. The chain links TRBV18 to TRBJ2-1, with 9 bases fitting TRBD2. The CDR3 contains 16 residues. Germline V lookup: CDR1 KGHSH, CDR2 LQKENI. The CDR3 region has the DNA TGTGCCAGCGCACCACTGACTAGCGGAACCTACAATGAGCAGTTCTTC. Residues: CASAPLTSGTYNEQFF. The full variable domain, rest sourced from reference TRBV18 and TRBJ2-1, is NAGVMQNPRHLVRRRGQEARLRCSPMKGHSHVYWYRQLPEEGLKFMVYLQKENIIDESGMPKERFSAEFPKEGPSILRIQQVVRGDSAAYFCASAPLTSGTYNEQFFGPGTRLTVL.

This rearrangement joins TRBV3-1 to TRBJ1-1; 7 bases fit TRBD1. The CDR3 covers 17 residues. Per the germline V gene, CDR1 is LGHDT and CDR2 is YNNKEL (reference sequence). Trimming took 1 base from V and 1 from J; bases not matched to a gene: 9. The CDR3, as DNA: TGTGCCAGCAGCCAAGGAAGGGGTAAGGGGGCGAACACTGAAGCTTTCTTT. As protein: CASSQGRGKGANTEAFF.

V and J are TRBV7-9 and TRBJ2-5; 7 bases match TRBD1. Germline V gene lookup returns CDR1 SEHNR and CDR2 FQNEAQ (reference sequence). There are 15 residues in the CDR3. V was pared by 4 bases and J by 5 bases, with 10 bases of the junction left unmatched. The CDR3 DNA reads as TGTGCCAGCAGCTCGCTAATTGGGACAGAGGAGACCCAGTACTTC. This translates into CASSSLIGTEETQYF.

This chain joins TRBV5-5 and TRBJ1-2; no firm D call. The CDR3 is 13 amino acids. Germline V lookup: CDR1 SGHKS, CDR2 YYEKEE (reference sequence). The germline V and J ends were trimmed by 2 bases and 7 bases, with 12 bases remaining between them. The CDR3 bases are TGTGCCAGCAGCTTCGGGGAGGGTTCTGGCTACACCTTC. It is translated as CASSFGEGSGYTF.

V and J are TRBV11-2 and TRBJ2-1; 9 bases match TRBD2. The CDR3 runs 21 residues. V lost 5 bases to trimming and J lost 2 bases; unmatched junction nucleotides: 22. Germline-derived CDR1 and CDR2 are SGHAT and FQNNGV. CDR3 bases: TGTGCCAGCAGCCCCCGTATCCGGGACAGCGGACTAGCGTCTACCTACAATGAGCAGTTCTTC. Amino acids: CASSPRIRDSGLASTYNEQFF.

The rearrangement links TRBV24-1 to TRBJ2-3, with 9 nucleotides matching TRBD1. The CDR3 totals 16 residues. In germline, CDR1 is KGHDR, CDR2 SFDVKD. Trimming at V came to 4 bases and at J to 1 base, leaving 5 bases not matched to a gene. The CDR3 bases are TGTGCCACCAGTGAGGACAGGGGATCTGGCACAGATACGCAGTATTTT. Translating gives CATSEDRGSGTDTQYF.

The chain is built from TRBV20-1 and TRBJ2-7, with D perhaps matching TRBD1 (6 bases). The germline V and J ends were trimmed by 0 bases and 0 bases, with 12 bases remaining between them. Germline V gene data show CDR1 as DFQATT and CDR2 as SNEGSKA (reference sequence). This CDR3 has 15 residues. CDR3 loop: CSARDSGRGSYEQYF. The CDR3 region has the DNA TGCAGTGCTAGAGATTCCGGCAGGGGCTCCTACGAGCAGTACTTC.

The V and J genes are TRBV4-1 and TRBJ2-3, with TRBD2 identical over 11 bases. With V trimmed by 1 base and J by 6 bases, 6 bases remained unmatched. In germline, CDR1 is MGHRA, CDR2 YSYEKL. The CDR3 spans 16 residues. In DNA form, the CDR3 reads TGCGCCAGCAGCCAAGGAGCTAGCGGGAGGATCGATACGCAGTATTTT. This codes for CASSQGASGRIDTQYF.

The gene calls are TRBV20-1 and TRBJ1-6, with TRBD1 as a possible D gene (5 bases). Germline-derived CDR1 and CDR2 are DFQATT and SNEGSKA (reference sequence). CDR3 size: 14 residues. Trimming removed 6 bases from V and 3 bases from J, with 12 bases in between. The CDR3 DNA is TGCAGTGCATCGACAGTCGGCTATAATTCACCCCTCCACTTT. Translating it yields CSASTVGYNSPLHF.

The chain recombines TRBV27 with TRBJ2-1; 12 bases fit TRBD2. Germline V lookup: CDR1 MNHEY, CDR2 SMNVEV (reference sequence). Trimming at V came to 6 bases and at J to 2 bases, leaving 17 bases not matched to a gene. The CDR3 length is 20 residues. The CDR3 nucleotides read TGTGCCAGCAGGCCGCGTACGGGACTAGCGGGCCACCGAACCTACAATGAGCAGTTCTTC. It specifies CASRPRTGLAGHRTYNEQFF.

This sequence joins TRBV7-2 and TRBJ2-6, with 9 bases fitting TRBD1. Germline-derived CDR1 and CDR2 are SGHTA and FQGNSA. Trimming cost V 7 bases and J 0 bases; bases outside gene matches: 7. CDR3 length: 17 amino acids. CDR3 region: CASISWDRVSGANVLTF. CDR3 nucleotide sequence: TGTGCCAGCATCTCTTGGGACAGGGTCTCTGGGGCCAACGTCCTGACTTTC.

V and J are TRBV30 and TRBJ2-2; D ambiguous. Trimming stripped 1 base from V and 6 bases from J, with 9 bases between. Germline assignment: CDR1 GTSNPN and CDR2 SVGIG (reference sequence). The CDR3 is 13 amino acids. CDR3 residues: CAWSEWLSGELFF. The CDR3 DNA sequence: TGTGCCTGGAGTGAGTGGCTCTCCGGGGAGCTGTTTTTT.

The chain employs TRBV11-3 and TRBJ2-3; 11 bases match TRBD2. Germline V lookup: CDR1 SGHNT, CDR2 YENEEA. The CDR3 extends over 15 amino acids. V was pared by 3 bases and J by 4 bases, with 3 bases of the junction left unmatched. In DNA form, the CDR3 reads TGTGCCAGCAGCTTTCGTAGCGGGGGGGCAGATACGCAGTATTTT. Protein sequence: CASSFRSGGADTQYF. The full variable domain, with the rest looked up from reference TRBV11-3 and TRBJ2-3, is EAGVVQSPRYKIIEKKQPVAFWCNPISGHNTLYWYLQNLGQGPELLIRYENEEAVDDSQLPKDRFSAERLKGVDSTLKIQPAELGDSAVYLCASSFRSGGADTQYFGPGTRLTVL.

CDR3 sequence: CASSPTQGEAFF. The CDR3 DNA reads as TGTGCCAGCTCACCAACACAGGGGGAAGCTTTCTTT. The chain uses TRBV18 and TRBJ1-1; 7 bases are a match to TRBD1. The CDR3 sequence is 12 residues long. J was trimmed by 8 bases and V by 2 bases; bases with no gene match: 2. CDR1 is KGHSH and CDR2 is LQKENI in the germline V gene. Combining the CDR3 with reference TRBV18 and TRBJ1-1 gives the whole variable domain NAGVMQNPRHLVRRRGQEARLRCSPMKGHSHVYWYRQLPEEGLKFMVYLQKENIIDESGMPKERFSAEFPKEGPSILRIQQVVRGDSAAYFCASSPTQGEAFFGQGTRLTVV.

The CDR3 DNA sequence: TGTGCCAGTAGTCGGGACCCTAACTATGGCTACACCTTC. Translation gives CASSRDPNYGYTF. The chain joins TRBV19 to TRBJ1-2; D is perhaps TRBD1 (5 bases). Germline V gene data show CDR1 as LNHDA and CDR2 as SQIVND (reference sequence). Trimming stripped 5 bases from V and 0 bases from J, with 7 bases between. The CDR3 spans 13 residues.

J is TRBJ1-1 and V is TRBV9; D remains unclear. The V end lost 4 bases, the J end lost 4 bases, and 17 bases lay between the germline ends. The CDR3 length is 15 residues. Germline-derived CDR1 and CDR2 are SGDLS and YYNGEE. The CDR3 reads CASSKTVTGPTEAFF. DNA for the CDR3: TGTGCCAGCAGCAAAACTGTGACGGGCCCCACTGAAGCTTTCTTT.